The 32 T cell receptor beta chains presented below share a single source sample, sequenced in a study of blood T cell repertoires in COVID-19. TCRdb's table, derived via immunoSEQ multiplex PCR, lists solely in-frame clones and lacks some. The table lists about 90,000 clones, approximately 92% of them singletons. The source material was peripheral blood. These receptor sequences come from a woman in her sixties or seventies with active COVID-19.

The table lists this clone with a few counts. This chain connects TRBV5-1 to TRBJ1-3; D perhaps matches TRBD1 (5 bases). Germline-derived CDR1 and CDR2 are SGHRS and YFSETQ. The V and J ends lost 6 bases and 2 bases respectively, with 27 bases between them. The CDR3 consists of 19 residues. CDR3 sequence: CASKPTPGLQSATGNTIYF. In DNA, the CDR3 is TGCGCCAGCAAACCTACTCCGGGACTCCAAAGCGCCACTGGAAACACCATATATTTT.

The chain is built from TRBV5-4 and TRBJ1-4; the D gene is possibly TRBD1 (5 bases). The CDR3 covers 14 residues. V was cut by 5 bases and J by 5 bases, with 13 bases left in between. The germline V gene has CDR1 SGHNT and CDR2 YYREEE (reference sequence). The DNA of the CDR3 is TGTGCCAGCAGTCGGGGGGACGGGAATGAAAAACTGTTTTTT. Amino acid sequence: CASSRGDGNEKLFF.

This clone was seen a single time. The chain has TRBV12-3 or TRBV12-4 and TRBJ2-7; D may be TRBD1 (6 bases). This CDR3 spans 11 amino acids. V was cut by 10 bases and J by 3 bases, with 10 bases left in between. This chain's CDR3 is CATGTYYEQYF. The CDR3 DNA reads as TGTGCCACCGGGACATACTACGAGCAGTACTTC.

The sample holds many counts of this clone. CDR3 nucleotide sequence: TGTGCCAGCTCACCGCGGGGACAGGCTAATGAAAAACTGTTTTTT. It encodes CASSPRGQANEKLFF. The chain combines TRBV18 with TRBJ1-4, with TRBD1 matching over 8 bases. The V gene end was trimmed by 3 bases and the J gene end by 3 bases; junction bases not matched to a gene: 3. CDR1 is KGHSH and CDR2 is LQKENI in the germline V gene. The CDR3 is made up of 15 amino acids.

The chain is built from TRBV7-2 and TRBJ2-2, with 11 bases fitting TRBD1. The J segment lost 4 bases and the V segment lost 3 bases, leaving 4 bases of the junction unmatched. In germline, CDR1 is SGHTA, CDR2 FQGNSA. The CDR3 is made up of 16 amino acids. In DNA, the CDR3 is TGTGCCAGCAGCTTGGGACAGGGGGTTCGCACCGGGGAGCTGTTTTTT. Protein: CASSLGQGVRTGELFF.

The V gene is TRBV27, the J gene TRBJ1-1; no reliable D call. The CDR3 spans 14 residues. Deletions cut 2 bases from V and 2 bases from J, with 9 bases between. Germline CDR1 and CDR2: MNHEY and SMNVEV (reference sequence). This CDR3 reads CASSLRGQNTEAFF. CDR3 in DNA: TGTGCCAGCAGTTTACGCGGTCAAAACACTGAAGCTTTCTTT.

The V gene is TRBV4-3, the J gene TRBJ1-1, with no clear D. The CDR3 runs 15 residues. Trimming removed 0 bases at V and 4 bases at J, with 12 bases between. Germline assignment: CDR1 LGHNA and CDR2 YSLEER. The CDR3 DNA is TGCGCCAGCAGCCAAGAGCTGAGAAGGAGCACTGAAGCTTTCTTT. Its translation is CASSQELRRSTEAFF.

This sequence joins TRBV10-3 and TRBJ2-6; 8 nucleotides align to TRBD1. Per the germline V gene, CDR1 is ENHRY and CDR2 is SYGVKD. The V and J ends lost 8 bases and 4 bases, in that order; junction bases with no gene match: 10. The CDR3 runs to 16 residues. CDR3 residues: CAIGRTGKKGANVLTF. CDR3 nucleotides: TGTGCCATCGGAAGGACAGGGAAGAAAGGGGCCAACGTCCTGACTTTC.

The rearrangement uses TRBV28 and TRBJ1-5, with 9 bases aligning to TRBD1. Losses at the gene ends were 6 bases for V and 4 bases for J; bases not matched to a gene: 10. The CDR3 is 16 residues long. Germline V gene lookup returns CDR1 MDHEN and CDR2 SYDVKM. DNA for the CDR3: TGTGCCAGCAGCTTTGGGGACAGGGTAAGGAATCAGCCCCAGCATTTT. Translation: CASSFGDRVRNQPQHF. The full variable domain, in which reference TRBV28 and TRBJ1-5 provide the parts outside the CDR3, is DVKVTQSSRYLVKRTGEKVFLECVQDMDHENMFWYRQDPGLGLRLIYFSYDVKMKEKGDIPEGYSVSREKKERFSLILESASTNQTSMYLCASSFGDRVRNQPQHFGDGTRLSIL.

Here the CDR3 DNA reads TGTGCCAGCTCACTACGGGACAGGGAGGGTGGCTACACCTTC. Translating gives CASSLRDREGGYTF. The V gene is TRBV18, the J gene TRBJ1-2; the match to TRBD1 covers 9 bases. With V trimmed by 4 bases and J by 7 bases, 7 bases remained unmatched. CDR1 and CDR2 (germline): KGHSH, LQKENI. The CDR3 totals 14 residues.

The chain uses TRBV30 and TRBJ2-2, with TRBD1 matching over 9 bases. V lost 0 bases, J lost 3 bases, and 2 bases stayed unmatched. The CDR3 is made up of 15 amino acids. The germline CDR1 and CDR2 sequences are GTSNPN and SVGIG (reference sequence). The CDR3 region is CAWSVGDRDTGELFF. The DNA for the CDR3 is TGTGCCTGGAGTGTAGGGGACAGGGACACCGGGGAGCTGTTTTTT.

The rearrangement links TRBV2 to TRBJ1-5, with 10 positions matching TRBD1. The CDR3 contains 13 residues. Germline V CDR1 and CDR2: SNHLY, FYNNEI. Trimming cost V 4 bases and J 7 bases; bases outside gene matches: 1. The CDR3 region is CASSGTGGQPQHF. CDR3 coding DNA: TGTGCCAGCAGTGGGACAGGGGGGCAGCCCCAGCATTTT.

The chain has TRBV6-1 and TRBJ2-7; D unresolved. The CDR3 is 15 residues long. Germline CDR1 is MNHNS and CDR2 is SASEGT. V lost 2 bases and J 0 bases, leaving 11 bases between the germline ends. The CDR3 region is CASSESASHSYEQYF. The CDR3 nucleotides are TGTGCCAGCAGTGAATCCGCGAGCCACTCCTACGAGCAGTACTTC.

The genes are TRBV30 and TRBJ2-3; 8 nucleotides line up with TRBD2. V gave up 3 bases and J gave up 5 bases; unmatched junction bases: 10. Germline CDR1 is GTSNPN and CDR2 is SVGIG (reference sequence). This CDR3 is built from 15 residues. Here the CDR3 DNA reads TGTGCCTGGAGCCGTCGGGAGGGAGCACGAGATACGCAGTATTTT. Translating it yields CAWSRREGARDTQYF.

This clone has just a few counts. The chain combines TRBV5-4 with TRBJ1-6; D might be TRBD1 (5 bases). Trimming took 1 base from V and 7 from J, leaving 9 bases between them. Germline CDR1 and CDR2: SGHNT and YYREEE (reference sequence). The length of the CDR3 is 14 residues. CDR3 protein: CASSLQGRNSPLHF. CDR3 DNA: TGTGCCAGCAGCTTGCAGGGAAGGAATTCACCCCTCCACTTT.

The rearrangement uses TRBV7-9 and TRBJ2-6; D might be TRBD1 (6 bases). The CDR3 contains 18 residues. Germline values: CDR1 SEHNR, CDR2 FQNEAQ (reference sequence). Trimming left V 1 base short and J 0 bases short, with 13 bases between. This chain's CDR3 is CASSLVGRTASGANVLTF. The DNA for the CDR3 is TGTGCCAGCAGCTTAGTTGGACGGACAGCCTCTGGGGCCAACGTCCTGACTTTC.

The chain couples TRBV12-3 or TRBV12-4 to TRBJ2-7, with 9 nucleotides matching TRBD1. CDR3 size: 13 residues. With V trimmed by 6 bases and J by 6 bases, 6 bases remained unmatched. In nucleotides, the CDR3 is TGTGCCAGCAGCCTACAGGGGGCCGGCGAGCAGTACTTC. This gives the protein CASSLQGAGEQYF.

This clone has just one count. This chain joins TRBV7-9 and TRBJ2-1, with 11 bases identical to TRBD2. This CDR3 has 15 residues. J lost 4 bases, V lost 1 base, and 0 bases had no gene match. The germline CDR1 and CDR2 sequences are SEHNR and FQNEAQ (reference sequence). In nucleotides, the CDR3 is TGTGCCAGCAGCTTAGGGACTAGCGGGTACAATGAGCAGTTCTTC. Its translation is CASSLGTSGYNEQFF.

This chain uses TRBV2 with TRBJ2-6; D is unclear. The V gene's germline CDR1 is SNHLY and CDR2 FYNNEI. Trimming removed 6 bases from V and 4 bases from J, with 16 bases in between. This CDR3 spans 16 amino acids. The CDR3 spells CASSRQVLTGANVLTF. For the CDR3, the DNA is TGTGCCAGCAGCCGTCAGGTCCTTACAGGGGCCAACGTCCTGACTTTC. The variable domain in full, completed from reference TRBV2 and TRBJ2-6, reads EPEVTQTPSHQVTQMGQEVILRCVPISNHLYFYWYRQILGQKVEFLVSFYNNEISEKSEIFDDQFSVERPDGSNFTLKIRSTKLEDSAMYFCASSRQVLTGANVLTFGAGSRLTVL.

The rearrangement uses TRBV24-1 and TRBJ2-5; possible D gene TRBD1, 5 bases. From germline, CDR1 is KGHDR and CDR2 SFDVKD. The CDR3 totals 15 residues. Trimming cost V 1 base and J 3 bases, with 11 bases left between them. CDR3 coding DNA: TGTGCCACCAGTGATTTAGCGAAAGGGGAAGAGACCCAGTACTTC. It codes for CATSDLAKGEETQYF.

The CDR3 here is CASSLSGNTEAFF. The CDR3 coding sequence is TGTGCCAGCAGTTTATCGGGGAACACTGAAGCTTTCTTT. V and J are TRBV12-3 or TRBV12-4 and TRBJ1-1; D is unclear. The CDR3 totals 13 residues. Between the trimmed V and J ends, which lost 2 bases and 1 base, there was a span of 5 bases.

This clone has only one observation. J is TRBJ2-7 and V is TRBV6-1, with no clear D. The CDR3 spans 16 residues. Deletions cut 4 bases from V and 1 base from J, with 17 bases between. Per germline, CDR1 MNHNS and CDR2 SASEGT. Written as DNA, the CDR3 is TGTGCCAGCAGTGCTGCGTTGCAGACAAGTTCCTACGAGCAGTACTTC. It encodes CASSAALQTSSYEQYF.

CDR3 loop: CACGQLTTNEKLFF. The CDR3 DNA reads TGTGCCTGCGGACAGTTAACAACTAATGAAAAACTGTTTTTT. V is TRBV30 and J is TRBJ1-4, with D tentatively TRBD1 (6 bases). The V gene's germline CDR1 is GTSNPN and CDR2 SVGIG (reference sequence). V was clipped by 6 bases and J by 0 bases, with 11 bases between them. The CDR3 runs to 14 residues.

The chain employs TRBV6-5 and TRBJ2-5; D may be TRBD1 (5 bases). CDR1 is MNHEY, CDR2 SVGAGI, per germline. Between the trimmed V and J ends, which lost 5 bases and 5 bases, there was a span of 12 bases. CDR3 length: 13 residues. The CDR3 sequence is CASSRRAGETQYF. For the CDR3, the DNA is TGTGCCAGCAGTCGACGAGCAGGGGAGACCCAGTACTTC.

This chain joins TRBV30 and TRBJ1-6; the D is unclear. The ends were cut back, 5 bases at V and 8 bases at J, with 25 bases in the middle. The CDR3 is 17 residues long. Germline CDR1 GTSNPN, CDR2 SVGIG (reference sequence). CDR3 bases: TGTGCCTGGTCCCGAGGCAAGACCCTTAACCAAGATTCACCCCTCCACTTT. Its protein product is CAWSRGKTLNQDSPLHF.

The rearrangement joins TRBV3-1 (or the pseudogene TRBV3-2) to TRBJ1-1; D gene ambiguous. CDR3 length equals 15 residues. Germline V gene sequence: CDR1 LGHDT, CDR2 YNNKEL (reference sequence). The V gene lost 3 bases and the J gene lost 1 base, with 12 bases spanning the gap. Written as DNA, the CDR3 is TGTGCCAGCAGCCATTCCCTTACTGGGAACACTGAAGCTTTCTTT. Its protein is CASSHSLTGNTEAFF.

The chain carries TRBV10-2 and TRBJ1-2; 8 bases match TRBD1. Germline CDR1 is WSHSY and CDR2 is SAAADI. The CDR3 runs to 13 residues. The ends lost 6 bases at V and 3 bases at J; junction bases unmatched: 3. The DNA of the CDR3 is TGCGCCAGCAGCGGACAGGGCGACTATGGCTACACCTTC. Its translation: CASSGQGDYGYTF.

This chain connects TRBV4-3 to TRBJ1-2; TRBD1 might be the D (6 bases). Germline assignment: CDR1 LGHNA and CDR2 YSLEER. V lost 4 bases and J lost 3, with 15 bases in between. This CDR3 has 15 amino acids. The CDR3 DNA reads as TGCGCCAGCAGCCCCGTAGACAGGTACGACTATGGCTACACCTTC. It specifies CASSPVDRYDYGYTF.

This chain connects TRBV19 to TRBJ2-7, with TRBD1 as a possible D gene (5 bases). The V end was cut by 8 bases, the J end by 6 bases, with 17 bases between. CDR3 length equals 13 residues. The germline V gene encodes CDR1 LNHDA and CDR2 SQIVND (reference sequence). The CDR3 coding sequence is TGTGCCAGTGGATCAGGGAATGAGGTCGAGCAGTACTTC. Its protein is CASGSGNEVEQYF.

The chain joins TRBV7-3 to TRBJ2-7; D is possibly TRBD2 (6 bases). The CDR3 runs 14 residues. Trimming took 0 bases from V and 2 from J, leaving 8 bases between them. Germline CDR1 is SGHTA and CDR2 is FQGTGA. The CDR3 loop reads CASSLTSGTYEQYF. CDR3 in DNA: TGTGCCAGCAGCTTAACTAGCGGAACCTACGAGCAGTACTTC. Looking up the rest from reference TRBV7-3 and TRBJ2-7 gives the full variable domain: GAGVSQTPSNKVTEKGKYVELRCDPISGHTALYWYRQSLGQGPEFLIYFQGTGAADDSGLPNDRFFAVRPEGSVSTLKIQRTERGDSAVYLCASSLTSGTYEQYFGPGTRLTVT.

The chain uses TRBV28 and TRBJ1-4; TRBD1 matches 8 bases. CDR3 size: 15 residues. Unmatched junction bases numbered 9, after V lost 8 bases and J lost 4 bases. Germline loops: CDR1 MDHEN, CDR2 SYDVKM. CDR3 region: CASGSGGQDNEKLFF. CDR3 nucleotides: TGTGCCAGCGGATCAGGGGGCCAGGATAATGAAAAACTGTTTTTT. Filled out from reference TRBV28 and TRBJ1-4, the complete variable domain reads DVKVTQSSRYLVKRTGEKVFLECVQDMDHENMFWYRQDPGLGLRLIYFSYDVKMKEKGDIPEGYSVSREKKERFSLILESASTNQTSMYLCASGSGGQDNEKLFFGSGTQLSVL.

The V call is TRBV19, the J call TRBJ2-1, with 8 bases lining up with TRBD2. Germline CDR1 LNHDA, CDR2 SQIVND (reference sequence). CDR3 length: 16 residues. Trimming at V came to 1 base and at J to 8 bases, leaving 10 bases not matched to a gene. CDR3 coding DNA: TGTGCCAGTAGTATAGTTGGGCGGGGGGCCGCCGATGAGCAGTTCTTC. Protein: CASSIVGRGAADEQFF.